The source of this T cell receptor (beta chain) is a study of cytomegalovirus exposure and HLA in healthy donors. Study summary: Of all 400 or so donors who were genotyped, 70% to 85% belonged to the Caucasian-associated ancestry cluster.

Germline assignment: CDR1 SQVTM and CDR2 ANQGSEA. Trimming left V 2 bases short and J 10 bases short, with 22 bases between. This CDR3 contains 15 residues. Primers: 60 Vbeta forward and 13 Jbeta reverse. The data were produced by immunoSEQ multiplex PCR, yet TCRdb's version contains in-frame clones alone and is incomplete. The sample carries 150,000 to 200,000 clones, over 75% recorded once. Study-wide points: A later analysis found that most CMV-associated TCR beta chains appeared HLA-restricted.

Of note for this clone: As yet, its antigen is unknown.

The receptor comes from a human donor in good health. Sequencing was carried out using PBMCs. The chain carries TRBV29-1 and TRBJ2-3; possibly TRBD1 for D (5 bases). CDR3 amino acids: CSVELGTGSHTAQYF. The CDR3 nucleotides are TGCAGCGTTGAACTAGGCACAGGATCCCATACGGCGCAGTATTTT.